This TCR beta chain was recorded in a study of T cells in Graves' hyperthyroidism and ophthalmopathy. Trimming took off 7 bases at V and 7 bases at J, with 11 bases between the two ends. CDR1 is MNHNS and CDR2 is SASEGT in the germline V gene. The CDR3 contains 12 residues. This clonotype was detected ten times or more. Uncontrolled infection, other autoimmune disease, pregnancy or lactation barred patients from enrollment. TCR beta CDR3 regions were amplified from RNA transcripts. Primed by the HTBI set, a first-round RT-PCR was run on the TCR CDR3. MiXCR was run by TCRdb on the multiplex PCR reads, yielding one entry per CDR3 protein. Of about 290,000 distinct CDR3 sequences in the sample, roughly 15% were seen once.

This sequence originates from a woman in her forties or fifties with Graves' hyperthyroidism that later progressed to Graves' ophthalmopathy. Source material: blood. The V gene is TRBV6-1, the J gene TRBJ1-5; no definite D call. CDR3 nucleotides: TGTGCCAGCAAGTGGCACGGGCAGCCCCAGCATTTT. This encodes CASKWHGQPQHF.